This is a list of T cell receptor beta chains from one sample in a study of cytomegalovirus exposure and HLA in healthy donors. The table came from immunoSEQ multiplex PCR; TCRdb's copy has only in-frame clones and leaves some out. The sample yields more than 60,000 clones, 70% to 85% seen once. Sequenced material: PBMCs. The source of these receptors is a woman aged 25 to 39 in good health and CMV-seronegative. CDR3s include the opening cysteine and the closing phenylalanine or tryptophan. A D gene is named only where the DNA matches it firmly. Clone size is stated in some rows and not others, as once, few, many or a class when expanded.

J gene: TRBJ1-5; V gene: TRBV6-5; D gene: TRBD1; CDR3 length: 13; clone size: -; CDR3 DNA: TGTGCCAGCGGGACAGCCTTTAATCAGCCCCAGCATTTT; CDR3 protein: CASGTAFNQPQHF
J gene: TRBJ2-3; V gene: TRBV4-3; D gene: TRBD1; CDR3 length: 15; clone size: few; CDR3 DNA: TGCGCCAGCAGCCAGGGGGACAGGGGGAAAGATACGCAGTATTTT; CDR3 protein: CASSQGDRGKDTQYF
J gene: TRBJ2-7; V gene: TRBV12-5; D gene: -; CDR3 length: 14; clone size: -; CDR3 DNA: TGTGCTAGTGGGAGCCCCAAGTTAATCCACGAGCAGTACTTC; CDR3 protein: CASGSPKLIHEQYF
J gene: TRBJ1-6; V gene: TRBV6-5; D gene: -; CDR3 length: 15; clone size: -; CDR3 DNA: TGTGCCAGCAGTTACACGGGTGCTGAGAATTCACCCCTCCACTTT; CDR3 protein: CASSYTGAENSPLHF
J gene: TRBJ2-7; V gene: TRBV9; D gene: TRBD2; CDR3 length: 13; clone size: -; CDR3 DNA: TGTGCCAGCTCCATTGCGGGGGGTTACGAGCAGTACTTC; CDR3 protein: CASSIAGGYEQYF
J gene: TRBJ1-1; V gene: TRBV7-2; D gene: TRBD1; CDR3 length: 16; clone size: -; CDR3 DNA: TGTGCCAGCAGCCAGGGCGGTCGACAGGGGAACACTGAAGCTTTCTTT; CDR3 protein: CASSQGGRQGNTEAFF
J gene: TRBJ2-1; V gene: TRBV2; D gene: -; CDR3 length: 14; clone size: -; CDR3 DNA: TGTGCCAGCTACGGGTCGGGAGTCGACAATGAGCAGTTCTTC; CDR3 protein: CASYGSGVDNEQFF
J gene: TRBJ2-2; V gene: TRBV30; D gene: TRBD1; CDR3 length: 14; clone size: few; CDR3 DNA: TGTGCCTGTCACAGGGGGGACAACACCGGGGAGCTGTTTTTT; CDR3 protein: CACHRGDNTGELFF
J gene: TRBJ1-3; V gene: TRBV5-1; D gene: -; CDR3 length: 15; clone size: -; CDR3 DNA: TGCGCCAGCAGCCTTAGGGGTGTGAGTGGAAACACCATATATTTT; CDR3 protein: CASSLRGVSGNTIYF
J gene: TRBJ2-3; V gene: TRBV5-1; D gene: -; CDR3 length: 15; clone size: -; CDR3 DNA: TGCGCCAGCAGCTTGCGCGGGGCCCAAGTGGATACGCAGTATTTT; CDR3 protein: CASSLRGAQVDTQYF
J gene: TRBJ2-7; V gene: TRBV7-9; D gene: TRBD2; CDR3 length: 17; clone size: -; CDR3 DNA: TGTGCCAGCACCCTGACTAGCGGGGGGCCAAGCTCCTACGAGCAGTACTTC; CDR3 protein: CASTLTSGGPSSYEQYF
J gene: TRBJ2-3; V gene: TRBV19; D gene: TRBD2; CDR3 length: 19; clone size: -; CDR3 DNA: TGTGCCAGTAGTCCTCGACTAGCGGGGGGCCTCATTTCCACAGATACGCAGTATTTT; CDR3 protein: CASSPRLAGGLISTDTQYF
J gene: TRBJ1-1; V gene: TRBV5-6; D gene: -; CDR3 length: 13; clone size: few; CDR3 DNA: TGTGCCAGCAGGCCCTATGGGAACACTGAAGCTTTCTTT; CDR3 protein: CASRPYGNTEAFF
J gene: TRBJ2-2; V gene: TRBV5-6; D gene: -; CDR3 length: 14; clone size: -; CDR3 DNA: TGTGCCAGCAGCTTGGACAGCAGCACCGGGGAGCTGTTTTTT; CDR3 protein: CASSLDSSTGELFF
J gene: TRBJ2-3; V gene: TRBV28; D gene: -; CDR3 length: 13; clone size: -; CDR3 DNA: TGTGCCAGCAGCCCTCCTAGCACAGATACGCAGTATTTT; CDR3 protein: CASSPPSTDTQYF
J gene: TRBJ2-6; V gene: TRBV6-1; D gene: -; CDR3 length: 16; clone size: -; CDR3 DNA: TGTGCCAGCAGTGAGCCATCCCGCGGCGGGGCCAACGTCCTGACTTTC; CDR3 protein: CASSEPSRGGANVLTF
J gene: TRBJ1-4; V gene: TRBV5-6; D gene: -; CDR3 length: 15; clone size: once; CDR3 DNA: TGTGCCAGCAGTCGGACCGGGGAGGAAGGTGAAAAACTGTTTTTT; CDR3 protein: CASSRTGEEGEKLFF
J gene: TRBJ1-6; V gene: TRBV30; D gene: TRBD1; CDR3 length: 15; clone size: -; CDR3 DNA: TGTGCCTGGAGCAGCCGGGACAGACAAAATTCACCCCTCCACTTT; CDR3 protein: CAWSSRDRQNSPLHF
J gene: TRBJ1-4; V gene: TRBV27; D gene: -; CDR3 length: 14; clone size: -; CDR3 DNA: TGTGCCAGCAGTTCTTACGGACAGAATGAAAAACTGTTTTTT; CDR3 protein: CASSSYGQNEKLFF
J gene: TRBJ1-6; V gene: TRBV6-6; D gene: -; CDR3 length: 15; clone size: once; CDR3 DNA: TGTGCCAGCAGTTACTCTGCGGGGGCTAATTCACCCCTCCACTTT; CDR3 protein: CASSYSAGANSPLHF
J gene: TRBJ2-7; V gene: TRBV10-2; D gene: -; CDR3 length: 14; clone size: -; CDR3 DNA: TGCGCCAGCACTAACCTAGGAGGATCCTACGAGCAGTACTTC; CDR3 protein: CASTNLGGSYEQYF
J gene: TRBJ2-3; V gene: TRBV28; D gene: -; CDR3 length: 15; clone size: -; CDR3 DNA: TGTGCCAGCAGCTCCACCGGACAGCAAGGGGATACGCAGTATTTT; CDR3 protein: CASSSTGQQGDTQYF